These 9 T cell receptor beta chains came from one sample sequenced in a study of T cell repertoires in cytomegalovirus infection. TCRdb independently ran MiXCR on the reads; one entry per CDR3 protein. Of 500,000 to 600,000 distinct CDR3 sequences in the sample, 16% are singletons; the top ten hold 20% to 30%. Sequences were obtained from CD8+ T cells from PBMCs. The receptors were gathered from a human donor in good health (CMV status not recorded). Some clones in this sample may be carry-over from other donors' samples.

The chain uses TRBV10-2 and TRBJ1-2, with D hard to call. Germline V gives CDR1 WSHSY, CDR2 SAAADI. The CDR3 has 15 residues. The germline V and J ends were trimmed by 2 bases and 4 bases, with 14 bases remaining between them. CDR3 coding DNA: TGCGCCAGCAGTGAGACACCACCTTTCTTCTATGGCTACACCTTC. Translating it yields CASSETPPFFYGYTF.

The chain employs TRBV20-1 and TRBJ1-5; a possible D gene is TRBD1 (5 bases). CDR1 DFQATT and CDR2 SNEGSKA come from the germline V gene (reference sequence). V lost 2 bases and J 7 bases, leaving 15 bases between the germline ends. This CDR3 spans 14 amino acids. CDR3 bases: TGCAGTGCTAGAAGGGCAGGGAAGGGCCAGCCCCAGCATTTT. This translates into CSARRAGKGQPQHF.

This clonotype was observed at least ten times. The V gene is TRBV7-3, the J gene TRBJ1-1; possibly TRBD1 for D (6 bases). Germline values: CDR1 SGHTA, CDR2 FQGTGA. Trimming removed 5 bases at V and 5 bases at J, with 12 bases between. This CDR3 region has 13 residues. CDR3 amino acids: CASSPVGGTEAFF. The CDR3 region has the DNA TGTGCCAGCAGCCCTGTAGGGGGGACTGAAGCTTTCTTT. Complete variable domain (other parts from reference TRBV7-3 and TRBJ1-1): GAGVSQTPSNKVTEKGKYVELRCDPISGHTALYWYRQSLGQGPEFLIYFQGTGAADDSGLPNDRFFAVRPEGSVSTLKIQRTERGDSAVYLCASSPVGGTEAFFGQGTRLTVV.

This clonotype appeared a few times. This chain uses TRBV27 with TRBJ2-7, with D perhaps assigned TRBD1 or TRBD2 (6 bases each). With 3 bases removed from V and 2 bases from J, the gap between germline ends came to 17 bases. This CDR3 contains 16 residues. Germline V gene sequence: CDR1 MNHEY, CDR2 SMNVEV (reference sequence). The CDR3 DNA is TGTGCCAGCAGTTTCTTCGGGGGCCTCCACCCCTACGAGCAGTACTTC. It specifies CASSFFGGLHPYEQYF.

For this clonotype: An end of the junction does not agree with germline; a read error may underlie this. The chain is built from TRBV28 and TRBJ2-7; perhaps TRBD1 as D (6 bases). Germline CDR1 MDHEN, CDR2 SYDVKM. The CDR3 is made up of 18 amino acids. This CDR3 is CASSLKGHPHASSYERYF. CDR3 nucleotide sequence: TGTGCCAGCAGTTTAAAGGGACACCCTCACGCGTCGTCTTACGAGCGGTACTTC.

This clonotype was observed many times. The chain uses TRBV4-2 and TRBJ2-3; 16 nucleotides line up with TRBD2. In germline, CDR1 is LGHNA, CDR2 YNFKEQ. The CDR3 covers 17 residues. Germline trimming cut 4 bases from V and 3 bases from J; bases unmatched to any gene: 4. CDR3 amino acids: CASSPGLAGGPTDTQYF. The CDR3 DNA reads TGTGCCAGCAGCCCGGGACTAGCGGGAGGGCCGACAGATACGCAGTATTTT.

There are many counts of this clonotype. J is TRBJ1-6 and V is TRBV6-5, with D unresolved. Trimming removed 0 bases from V and 0 bases from J, with 3 bases in between. The CDR3 extends over 15 amino acids. The germline gives CDR1 MNHEY, CDR2 SVGAGI. DNA for the CDR3: TGTGCCAGCAGTTACTCGTTCTCCTATAATTCACCCCTCCACTTT. Protein sequence: CASSYSFSYNSPLHF.

This clonotype was counted ten times or more. The V gene is TRBV20-1, the J gene TRBJ1-5; no clear D. V dropped 4 bases and J dropped 0 bases, with 7 bases sitting between them. This CDR3 is built from 13 residues. Germline V gene sequence: CDR1 DFQATT, CDR2 SNEGSKA (reference sequence). The CDR3 nucleotides are TGCAGTGCTACGGGAATTAGCAATCAGCCCCAGCATTTT. Translation: CSATGISNQPQHF.

This clonotype was found a few times. The V and J genes are TRBV7-9 and TRBJ2-2, with 9 bases aligning to TRBD2. The CDR3 consists of 17 residues. Looked up from germline, CDR1 is SEHNR and CDR2 is FQNEAQ (reference sequence). The V segment lost 0 bases and the J segment 3 bases; nucleotides outside the gene matches: 5. The CDR3 loop is CASSLAGGRADTGELFF. DNA for the CDR3: TGTGCCAGCAGCTTAGCTGGCGGGAGGGCCGACACCGGGGAGCTGTTTTTT.